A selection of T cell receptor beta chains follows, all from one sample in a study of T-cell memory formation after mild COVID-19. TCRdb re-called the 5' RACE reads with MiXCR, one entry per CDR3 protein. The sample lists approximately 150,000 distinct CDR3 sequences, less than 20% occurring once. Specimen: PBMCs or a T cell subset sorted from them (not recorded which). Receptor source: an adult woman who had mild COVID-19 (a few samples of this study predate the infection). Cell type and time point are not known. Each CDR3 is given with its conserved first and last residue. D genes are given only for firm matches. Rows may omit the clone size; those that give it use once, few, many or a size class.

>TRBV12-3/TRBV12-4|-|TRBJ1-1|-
TGTGCCAGCACCTATAGGGGGGACAACACTGAAGCTTTCTTT
CASTYRGDNTEAFF
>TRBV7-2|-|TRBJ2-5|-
TGTGCCAGCAGCTTAGTTGGCGGCAGCTTCCAAGAGACCCAGTACTTC
CASSLVGGSFQETQYF
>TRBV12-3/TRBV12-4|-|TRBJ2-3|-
TGTGCCAGCAGTCCAGTTAGCTCAGATACGCAGTATTTT
CASSPVSSDTQYF
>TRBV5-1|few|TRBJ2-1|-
TGCGCCAGCAGCCGAAGACAGGAGTCCTACAATGATCAGTTCTTC
CASSRRQESYNDQFF
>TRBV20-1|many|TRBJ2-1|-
TGCAGTGTAACGGACTGGGAGCAGTTCTTC
CSVTDWEQFF
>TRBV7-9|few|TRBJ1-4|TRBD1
TGTGCCAGCAGCTTGGGACAGATGGTGGGTGAAAAACTGTTTTTT
CASSLGQMVGEKLFF
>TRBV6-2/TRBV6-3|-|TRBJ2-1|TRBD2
TGTGCCAGCAGTTACTTGAGCGGGAGCAATGAGCAGTTCTTC
CASSYLSGSNEQFF
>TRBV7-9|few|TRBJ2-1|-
TGTGCCAGCAGCGCAGGCTCTAGCTCCTACAATGAGCAGTTCTTC
CASSAGSSSYNEQFF
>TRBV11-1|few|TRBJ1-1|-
TGTGCCAGCAGCTCCTGGACCCAAGGCACTGAAGCTTTCTTT
CASSSWTQGTEAFF
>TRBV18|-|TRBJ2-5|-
TGTGCCAGCTCCGAACAGTTCCAAGAGACCCAGTACTTC
CASSEQFQETQYF
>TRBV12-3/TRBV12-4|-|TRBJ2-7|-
TGTGCCAGCAGTTCGAGGAGCGGAGGAAAATACTACGAGCAGTACTTC
CASSSRSGGKYYEQYF
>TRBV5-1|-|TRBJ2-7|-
TGCGCCAGCAGCAACACAGGGTCGACCTACGAGCAGTACTTC
CASSNTGSTYEQYF
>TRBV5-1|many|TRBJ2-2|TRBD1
TGCGCCAGCAGCTTGTTGAGGGGGACAGACACCGGGGAGCTGTTTTTT
CASSLLRGTDTGELFF
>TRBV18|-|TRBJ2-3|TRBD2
TGTGCCAGCTCACTCTCTAGCGGGAGTACAGATACGCAGTATTTT
CASSLSSGSTDTQYF
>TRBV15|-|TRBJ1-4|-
TGTGCCACCAGGGTTTTTGCTAATGAAAAACTGTTTTTT
CATRVFANEKLFF
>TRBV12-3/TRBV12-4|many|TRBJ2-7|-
TGTGCCAGCAGCCGACAGAGCTCCTACGAGCAGTACTTC
CASSRQSSYEQYF
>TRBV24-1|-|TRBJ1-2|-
TGTGCCACCAGTGATTCATATGGCTACACCTTC
CATSDSYGYTF